The clone carrying this TCR beta chain has only a few counts. Its specificity is not known. Using immunoSEQ multiplex PCR, the repertoire was profiled, and TCRdb retains in-frame clones only, with some absent. The table records fewer than 650,000 clones, 75% to 85% of them present only once. The sample comes from a study of shared clonotypes between healthy human individuals. V lost 4 bases, J lost 5 bases, and 24 bases lay in between. This CDR3 comprises 17 residues. The germline gives CDR1 SGHRS, CDR2 YFSETQ. Study results and caveats: Clonotype sharing among the donors was expected to vary with sequencing depth. The sole specimen, blood, was sampled, and tissue repertoires likely differ. Limitation of the genetic and exposure-history diversity represented came from the few donors.

The clonotype originates from a woman aged 40 to 55 in good health. Some clones in this sample may be carry-over from other donors' samples. The sample taken for sequencing was PBMCs. The V and J genes are TRBV5-1 and TRBJ2-5; D uncertain. CDR3 in amino acids: CASSEAAIGFGPETQYF. In DNA form, the CDR3 reads TGCGCCAGCAGCGAGGCCGCCATAGGGTTTGGGCCCGAGACCCAGTACTTC.